One TCR beta chain is described in this entry. Its antigen is not known. This entry comes from a study of OX40 agonist ivuxolimab in advanced cancers. At the level of the study: Every 2 weeks, ivuxolimab was infused into the patients intravenously at between 0.01 and 10 mg/kg.

Peripheral blood came from all dose cohorts at three timepoints. Study-wide findings and caveats: CD8+ T cells showed, on average, more clonal expansion than CD4+ cells. Partial responders at 0.1-3.0 mg/kg showed near-lowest clonal expansion.

The method was immunoSEQ multiplex PCR; TCRdb's version includes in-frame clones alone and lacks a portion of them. The table has 50,000 to 70,000 clones, around four fifths seen once. The TCR originated in an adult with an advanced solid tumor such as melanoma, head and neck, liver or kidney cancer. The sample was CD4+ or CD8+ T cells sorted from blood, taken in a trial of the OX40 agonist ivuxolimab.

The CDR3: CASSFLLAGGTETQYF. In DNA form, the CDR3 reads TGTGCCAGCAGCTTCTTACTAGCGGGGGGCACGGAGACCCAGTACTTC. The rearrangement links TRBV7-2 to TRBJ2-5, with 12 bases matching TRBD2. V shed 3 bases and J 5 bases; nucleotides not matched to a gene: 7. This CDR3 has 16 amino acids. Germline CDR1 reads SGHTA; CDR2 reads FQGNSA.